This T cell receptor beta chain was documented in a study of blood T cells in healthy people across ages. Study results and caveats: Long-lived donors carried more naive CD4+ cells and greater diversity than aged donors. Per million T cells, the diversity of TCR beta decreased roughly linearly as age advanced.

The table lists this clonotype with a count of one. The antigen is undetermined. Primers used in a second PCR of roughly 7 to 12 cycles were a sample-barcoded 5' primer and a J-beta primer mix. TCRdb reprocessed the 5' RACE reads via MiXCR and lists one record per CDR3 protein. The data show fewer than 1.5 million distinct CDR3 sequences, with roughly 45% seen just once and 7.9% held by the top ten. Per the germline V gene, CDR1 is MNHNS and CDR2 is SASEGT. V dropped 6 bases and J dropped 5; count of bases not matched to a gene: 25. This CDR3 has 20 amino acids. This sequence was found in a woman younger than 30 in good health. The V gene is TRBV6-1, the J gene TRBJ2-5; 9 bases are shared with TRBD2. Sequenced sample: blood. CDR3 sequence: CASSLRQPQGWREGSETQYF. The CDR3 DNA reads TGTGCCAGCAGCCTCCGACAGCCACAGGGGTGGCGGGAGGGTTCGGAGACCCAGTACTTC.